This T cell receptor (beta chain) was documented in a study of spatial heterogeneity in lung cancer. Study results and caveats: Counts of expanded alpha and beta TCRs within tumors tracked the tumor nonsynonymous mutation count.

Trimming removed 0 bases from V and 7 bases from J, with 7 bases in between. The CDR3 spans 12 residues. Germline V CDR1 and CDR2: SGHDN, FVKESK. In its sample, this clonotype is medium-sized. Its specificity is not known. TCRdb passed the 5' RACE reads through MiXCR, listing each CDR3 protein once. There are 10,000 to 12,000 distinct CDR3 sequences in the sample; about an eighth occur only once, and less than 15% lies in the top ten. The time point denotes: sample taken at primary tumor resection. The sequence came from a female donor with early-stage non-small cell lung cancer. The sequences come from lung tumor tissue, collected at surgery. The chain is built from TRBV14 and TRBJ2-7; unclear D gene. The CDR3 DNA follows: TGTGCCAGCAGCCAAGATAGGCGGGAGCAGTACTTC. As protein: CASSQDRREQYF.